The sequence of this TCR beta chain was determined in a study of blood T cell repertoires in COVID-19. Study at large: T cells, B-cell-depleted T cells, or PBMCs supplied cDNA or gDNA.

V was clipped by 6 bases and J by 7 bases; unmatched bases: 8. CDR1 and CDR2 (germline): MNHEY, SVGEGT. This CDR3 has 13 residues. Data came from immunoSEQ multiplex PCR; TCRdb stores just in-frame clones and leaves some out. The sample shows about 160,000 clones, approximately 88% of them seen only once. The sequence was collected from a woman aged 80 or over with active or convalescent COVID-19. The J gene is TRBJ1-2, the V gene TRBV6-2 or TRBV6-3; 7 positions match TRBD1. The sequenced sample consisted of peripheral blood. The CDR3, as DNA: TGTGCCAGCAGCTCCCGGGACAGCTCTGGCTACACCTTC. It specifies CASSSRDSSGYTF.